The present T cell receptor beta chain was sequenced within a study of T cell clonality in common variable immunodeficiency. Sequenced by immunoSEQ multiplex PCR; TCRdb stores in-frame clones only, minus some. The table lists roughly 70,000 clones, no singletons, with roughly 1.6% in the top ten. Study results and limitations: CVID subjects showed higher TCRbeta clonality than healthy controls. Fewer deletions and N-nucleotide insertions were reportedly seen in common variable immunodeficiency TCR beta sequences. What drives increased CVID clonality needs T cell subpopulation sequencing.

V lost 2 bases and J 5 bases, leaving 8 bases between the germline ends. The CDR3 totals 14 residues. CDR1 is SGHNT and CDR2 is YYREEE in the germline V gene (reference sequence). Most patients and controls had Caucasian heritage. This clone was observed many times. Its antigen is currently unknown. The sequence runs out 3 residues before the end of the CDR3; the remainder is reconstructed from the germline J gene. This clonotype was obtained from a person aged 18 to 70 in good health. V usage is TRBV5-4 and J usage is TRBJ1-6; the D gene is possibly TRBD1 (5 bases). The sample was peripheral blood mononuclear cells. CDR3 DNA, as far as it was read: TGTGCCAGCAGCTTAGACAGAAATAATTCACCC. Its translation: CASSLDRNNSP. The entire CDR3 is CASSLDRNNSPLHF.